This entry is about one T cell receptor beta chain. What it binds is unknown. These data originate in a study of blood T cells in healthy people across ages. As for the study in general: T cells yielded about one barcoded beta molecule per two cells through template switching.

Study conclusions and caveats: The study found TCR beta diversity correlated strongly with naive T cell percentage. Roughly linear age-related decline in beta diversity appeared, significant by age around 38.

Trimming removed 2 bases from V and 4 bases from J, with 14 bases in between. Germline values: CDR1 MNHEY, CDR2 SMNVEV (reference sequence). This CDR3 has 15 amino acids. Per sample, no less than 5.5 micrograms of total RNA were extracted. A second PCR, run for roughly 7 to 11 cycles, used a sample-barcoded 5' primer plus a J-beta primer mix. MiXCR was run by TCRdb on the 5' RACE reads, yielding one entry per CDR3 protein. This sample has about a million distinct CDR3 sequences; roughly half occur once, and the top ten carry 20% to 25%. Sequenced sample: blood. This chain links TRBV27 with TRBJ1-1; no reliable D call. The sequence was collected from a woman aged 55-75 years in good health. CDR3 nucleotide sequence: TGTGCCAGCAGTTTAATGGGCCGGAGCCTCACTGAAGCTTTCTTT. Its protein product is CASSLMGRSLTEAFF.